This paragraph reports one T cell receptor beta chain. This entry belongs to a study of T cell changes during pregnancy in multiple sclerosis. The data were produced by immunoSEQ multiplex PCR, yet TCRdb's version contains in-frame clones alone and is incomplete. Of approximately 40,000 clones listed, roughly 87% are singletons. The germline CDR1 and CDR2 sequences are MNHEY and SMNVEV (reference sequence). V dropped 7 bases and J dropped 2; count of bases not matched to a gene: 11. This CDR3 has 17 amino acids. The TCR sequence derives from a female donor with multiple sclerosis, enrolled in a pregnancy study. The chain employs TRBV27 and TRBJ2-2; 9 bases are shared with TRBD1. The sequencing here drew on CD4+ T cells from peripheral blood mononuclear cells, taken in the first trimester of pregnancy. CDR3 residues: CASTPRYRGRNTGELFF. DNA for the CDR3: TGTGCCAGCACGCCGAGATACAGGGGGCGAAACACCGGGGAGCTGTTTTTT.